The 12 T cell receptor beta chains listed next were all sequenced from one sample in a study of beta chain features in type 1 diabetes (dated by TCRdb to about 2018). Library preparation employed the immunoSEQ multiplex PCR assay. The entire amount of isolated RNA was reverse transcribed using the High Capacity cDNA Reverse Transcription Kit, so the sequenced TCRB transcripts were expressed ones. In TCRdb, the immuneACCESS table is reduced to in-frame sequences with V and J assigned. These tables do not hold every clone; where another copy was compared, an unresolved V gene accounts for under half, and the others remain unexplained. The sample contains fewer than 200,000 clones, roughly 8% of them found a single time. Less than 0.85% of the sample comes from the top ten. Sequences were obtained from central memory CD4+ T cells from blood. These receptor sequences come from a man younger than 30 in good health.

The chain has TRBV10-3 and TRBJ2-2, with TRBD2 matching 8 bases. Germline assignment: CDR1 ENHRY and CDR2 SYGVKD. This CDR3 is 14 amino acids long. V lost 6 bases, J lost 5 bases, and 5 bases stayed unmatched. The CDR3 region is CAIRVAGKTGELFF. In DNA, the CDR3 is TGTGCCATCAGGGTAGCGGGAAAGACCGGGGAGCTGTTTTTT.

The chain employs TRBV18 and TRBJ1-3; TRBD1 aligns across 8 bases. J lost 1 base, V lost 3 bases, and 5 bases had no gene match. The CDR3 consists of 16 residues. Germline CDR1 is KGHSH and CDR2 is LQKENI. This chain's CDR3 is CASSPEQGASGNTIYF. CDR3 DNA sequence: TGTGCCAGCTCACCGGAGCAGGGGGCGTCTGGAAACACCATATATTTT.

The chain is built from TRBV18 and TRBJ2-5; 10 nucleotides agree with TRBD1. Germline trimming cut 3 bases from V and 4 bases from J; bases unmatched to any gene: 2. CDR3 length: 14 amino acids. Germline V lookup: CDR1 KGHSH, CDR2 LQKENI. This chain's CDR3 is CASSPGQGIETQYF. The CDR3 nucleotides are TGTGCCAGCTCACCGGGACAGGGGATAGAGACCCAGTACTTC.

In DNA form, the CDR3 reads TGTGCCAGCAGATTTTTACAGGGGGGGCAGTTCTTC. It codes for CASRFLQGGQFF. The V call is TRBV28, the J call TRBJ2-1, with TRBD1 matching over 8 bases. J was trimmed by 12 bases and V by 6 bases; bases with no gene match: 7. The length of the CDR3 is 12 residues. CDR1 is MDHEN and CDR2 is SYDVKM in the germline V gene.

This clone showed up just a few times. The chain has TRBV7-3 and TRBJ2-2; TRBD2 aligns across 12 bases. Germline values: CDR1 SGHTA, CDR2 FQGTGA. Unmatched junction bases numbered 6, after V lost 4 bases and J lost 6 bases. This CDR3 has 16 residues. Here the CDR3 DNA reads TGTGCCAGCAGCTGGGGCGGGACTAGCGGGCCCGGGGAGCTGTTTTTT. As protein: CASSWGGTSGPGELFF.

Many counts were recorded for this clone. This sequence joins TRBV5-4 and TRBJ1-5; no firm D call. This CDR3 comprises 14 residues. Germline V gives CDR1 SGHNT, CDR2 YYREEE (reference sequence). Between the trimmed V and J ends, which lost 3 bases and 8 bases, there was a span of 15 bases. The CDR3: CASSSQTGEEPQHF. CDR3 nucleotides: TGTGCCAGCAGCTCCCAGACCGGTGAGGAGCCCCAGCATTTT.

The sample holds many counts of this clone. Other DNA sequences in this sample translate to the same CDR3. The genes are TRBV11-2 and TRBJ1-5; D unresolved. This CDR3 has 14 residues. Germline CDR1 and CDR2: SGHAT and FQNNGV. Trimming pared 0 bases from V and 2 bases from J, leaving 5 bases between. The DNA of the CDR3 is TGTGCCAGCAGCTTAGATCGGGGCAATCAGCCCCAGCATTTT. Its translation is CASSLDRGNQPQHF. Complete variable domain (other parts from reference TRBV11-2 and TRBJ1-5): EAGVAQSPRYKIIEKRQSVAFWCNPISGHATLYWYQQILGQGPKLLIQFQNNGVVDDSQLPKDRFSAERLKGVDSTLKIQPAKLEDSAVYLCASSLDRGNQPQHFGDGTRLSIL.

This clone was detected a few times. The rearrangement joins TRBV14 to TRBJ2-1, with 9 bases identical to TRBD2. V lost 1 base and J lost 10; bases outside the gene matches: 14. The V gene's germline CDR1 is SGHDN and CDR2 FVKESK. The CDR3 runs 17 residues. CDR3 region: CASSQVWGLAGNKEQFF. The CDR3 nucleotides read TGTGCCAGCAGCCAAGTATGGGGTCTAGCGGGGAATAAGGAGCAGTTCTTC.

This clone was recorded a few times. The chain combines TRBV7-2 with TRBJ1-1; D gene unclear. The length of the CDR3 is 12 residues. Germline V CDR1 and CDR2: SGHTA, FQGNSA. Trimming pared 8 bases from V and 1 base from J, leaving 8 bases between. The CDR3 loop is CASSVGNTEAFF. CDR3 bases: TGTGCCAGCTCGGTTGGGAACACTGAAGCTTTCTTT. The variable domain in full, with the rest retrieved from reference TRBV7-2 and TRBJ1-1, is GAGVSQSPSNKVTEKGKDVELRCDPISGHTALYWYRQSLGQGLEFLIYFQGNSAPDKSGLPSDRFSAERTGGSVSTLTIQRTQQEDSAVYLCASSVGNTEAFFGQGTRLTVV.

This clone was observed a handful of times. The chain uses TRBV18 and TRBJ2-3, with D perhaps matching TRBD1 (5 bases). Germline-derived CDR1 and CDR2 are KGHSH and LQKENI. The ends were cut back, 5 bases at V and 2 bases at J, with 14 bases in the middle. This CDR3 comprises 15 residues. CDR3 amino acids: CASSIRASSTDTQYF. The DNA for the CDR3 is TGTGCCAGCTCAATCAGGGCCTCATCCACAGATACGCAGTATTTT.

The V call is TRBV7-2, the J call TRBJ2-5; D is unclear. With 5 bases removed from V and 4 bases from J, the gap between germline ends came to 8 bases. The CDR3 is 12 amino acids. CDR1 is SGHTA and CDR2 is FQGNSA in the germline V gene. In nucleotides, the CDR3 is TGTGCCAGCAGCAAACCCGGAGAGACCCAGTACTTC. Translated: CASSKPGETQYF.

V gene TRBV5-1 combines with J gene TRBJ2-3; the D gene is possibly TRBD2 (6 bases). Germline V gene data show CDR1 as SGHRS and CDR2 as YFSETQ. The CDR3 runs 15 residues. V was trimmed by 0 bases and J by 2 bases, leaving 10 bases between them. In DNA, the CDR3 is TGCGCCAGCAGCTTGGTGCCTAGCGACACAGATACGCAGTATTTT. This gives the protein CASSLVPSDTDTQYF. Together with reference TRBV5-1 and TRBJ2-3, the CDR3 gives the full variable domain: KAGVTQTPRYLIKTRGQQVTLSCSPISGHRSVSWYQQTPGQGLQFLFEYFSETQRNKGNFPGRFSGRQFSNSRSEMNVSTLELGDSALYLCASSLVPSDTDTQYFGPGTRLTVL.